The rows below give T cell receptor beta chains drawn from one sample of a study of vaccination and CD4 T cells after COVID-19. TCRdb used MiXCR to reprocess the PCR reads, holding one entry per CDR3 protein. The sample has about 11,000 distinct CDR3 sequences, roughly 70% seen once. No cognate antigen is known for these TCRs. Sequenced sample: CD4+ T cells from blood, cultured in vitro. The receptors were sampled from a human donor who had recovered from COVID-19. CDR3s include the opening cysteine and the closing phenylalanine or tryptophan. Each record gives: clone size, D gene, V gene, J gene, CDR3 protein, CDR3 DNA. A D gene is named only where the DNA matches it firmly. Part of the rows lack a size; the others show once, few, many or a class for expanded clones.

.	.	TRBV27	TRBJ2-1	CASSYGRSSYNEQFF	TGTGCCAGCAGTTATGGCAGAAGCTCCTACAATGAGCAGTTCTTC
.	.	TRBV20-1	TRBJ2-5	CSGTGEPQETQCF	TGCAGTGGTACGGGGGAACCACAAGAGACCCAGTGCTTC
.	TRBD1	TRBV2	TRBJ1-2	CASSESGWTGGGYGYTF	TGTGCCAGCAGTGAAAGCGGGTGGACAGGGGGCGGCTATGGCTACACCTTC
few	.	TRBV12-3/TRBV12-4	TRBJ2-3	CASSLSEMDTQYF	TGTGCCAGCAGTTTATCAGAGATGGATACGCAGTATTTT
.	.	TRBV6-1	TRBJ1-5	CASSPRQFNQPQHF	TGTGCCAGCAGTCCAAGACAGTTCAATCAGCCCCAGCATTTT
.	.	TRBV11-2	TRBJ1-2	CASSPLRRGHGYTF	TGTGCCAGCAGCCCCCTCCGGAGGGGCCATGGCTACACCTTC
.	.	TRBV20-1	TRBJ1-2	CSASNQVAIFYGYTF	TGCAGTGCTAGTAATCAGGTAGCCATTTTCTATGGCTACACCTTC
.	TRBD2	TRBV20-1	TRBJ2-5	CSARPIAGGPQETQYF	TGCAGTGCTAGACCCATAGCGGGAGGGCCGCAAGAGACCCAGTACTTC
once	.	TRBV24-1	TRBJ2-3	CATSDFRGGQRDTQYF	TGTGCCACCAGTGATTTCAGGGGGGGGCAAAGAGATACGCAGTATTTT
.	TRBD1	TRBV10-3	TRBJ1-2	CAISEPGQGKNGYTF	TGTGCCATCAGTGAGCCCGGACAGGGAAAAAATGGCTACACCTTC
few	.	TRBV14	TRBJ1-2	CASSQGLQYGYTF	TGTGCCAGCAGCCAAGGTCTCCAATATGGCTACACCTTC
.	.	TRBV7-9	TRBJ1-5	CASSLDYSSNQPQHF	TGTGCCAGCAGCTTAGACTACAGTAGCAATCAGCCCCAGCATTTT
once	.	TRBV7-9	TRBJ1-2	CASSLGPGSDYGYTF	TGTGCCAGCAGCTTAGGTCCAGGGTCCGACTATGGCTACACCTTC
.	TRBD1	TRBV7-3	TRBJ1-2	CASSLGDPGGYGYTF	TGTGCCAGCAGCTTAGGAGATCCAGGGGGCTATGGCTACACCTTC
.	.	TRBV6-5	TRBJ1-1	CASSYSGGGNTEAFF	TGTGCCAGCAGTTACTCTGGGGGGGGGAACACTGAAGCTTTCTTT
.	.	TRBV20-1	TRBJ1-5	CSAPRGRGRGQPQHF	TGCAGTGCCCCCCGGGGAAGGGGAAGAGGACAGCCCCAGCATTTT
.	.	TRBV10-3	TRBJ1-2	CAISGTGSPQGYTF	TGTGCCATCAGTGGAACGGGCAGCCCCCAGGGCTACACCTTC
.	.	TRBV24-1	TRBJ1-5	CAISDGRVADQPQHF	TGTGCCATCAGTGACGGCAGGGTAGCAGATCAGCCCCAGCATTTT
.	.	TRBV19	TRBJ1-5	CASSMGGGQPQHF	TGTGCCAGTAGTATGGGAGGGGGACAGCCCCAGCATTTT
.	.	TRBV12-3/TRBV12-4	TRBJ1-4	CASSSSGILGELFF	TGTGCCAGCAGTTCAAGCGGGATACTTGGGGAACTGTTTTTT
.	.	TRBV10-2	TRBJ1-2	CASTEMGAYTF	TGCGCCAGCACCGAGATGGGCGCCTACACCTTC
.	TRBD1	TRBV11-1	TRBJ2-2	CASSWGDRGDTGELFF	TGTGCCAGCAGCTGGGGGGACAGGGGCGACACCGGGGAGCTGTTTTTT
once	.	TRBV19	TRBJ2-2	CATRSQGSTGELFF	TGTGCCACGCGGTCTCAGGGCAGCACCGGGGAGCTGTTTTTT
.	.	TRBV10-3	TRBJ2-4	CAISETGNIQYF	TGTGCCATCAGTGAGACGGGAAACATTCAGTACTTC
.	.	TRBV7-8	TRBJ2-7	CASSLGGGTYSYEQYF	TGTGCCAGCAGCTTAGGAGGGGGGACCTATAGCTACGAGCAGTACTTC
.	.	TRBV6-1	TRBJ2-4	CASTDSYPKNIQYF	TGTGCCAGCACCGACAGCTATCCAAAGAACATTCAGTACTTC
.	TRBD2	TRBV7-2	TRBJ2-1	CASSLDGTRQFF	TGTGCCAGCAGCTTAGATGGGACTAGGCAGTTCTTC
.	.	TRBV7-2	TRBJ1-2	CASSSRRDIHGYTF	TGTGCCAGCAGCTCGAGACGGGACATTCATGGCTACACCTTC
.	.	TRBV15	TRBJ2-5	CATSREGQGIVTQYF	TGTGCCACCAGCAGAGAGGGGCAGGGGATAGTGACCCAGTACTTC
.	TRBD1	TRBV6-1	TRBJ1-2	CASTSGGTGDGYTF	TGTGCCAGCACCTCGGGGGGGACAGGCGATGGCTACACCTTC
.	.	TRBV30	TRBJ1-6	CAWGSRSPLHF	TGTGCCTGGGGAAGTCGATCACCCCTCCACTTT
.	.	TRBV7-9	TRBJ1-1	CASSGPTGIGFF	TGTGCCAGCAGCGGACCTACAGGGATAGGTTTCTTT
.	.	TRBV20-1	TRBJ1-1	CSASSGQTGTEAFF	TGCAGTGCTAGTTCGGGACAAACTGGCACTGAAGCTTTCTTT
.	TRBD1	TRBV7-2	TRBJ1-2	CASSLADRAGYGYTF	TGTGCCAGCAGCTTAGCGGACAGGGCTGGCTATGGCTACACCTTC
.	.	TRBV2	TRBJ1-5	CASSETGKNQPQHF	TGTGCCAGCAGTGAAACAGGGAAAAATCAGCCCCAGCATTTT
once	.	TRBV7-6	TRBJ1-1	CASSPGIGKNTEAFF	TGTGCCAGCAGCCCTGGGATTGGGAAGAACACTGAAGCTTTCTTT
.	.	TRBV10-2	TRBJ1-1	CASMGTANTEAFF	TGCGCCAGCATGGGGACGGCGAACACTGAAGCTTTCTTT
.	TRBD2	TRBV2	TRBJ2-2	CAGERGARTGELFF	TGTGCCGGGGAGCGGGGGGCGCGAACCGGGGAGCTGTTTTTT
.	TRBD1	TRBV7-2	TRBJ1-5	CASSLSGGQPQHF	TGTGCCAGCAGCCTGTCAGGGGGCCAGCCCCAGCATTTT
.	.	TRBV21-1	TRBJ1-1	CASSKALGLTGTEAFF	TGTGCCAGCAGCAAAGCGCTAGGGCTTACGGGCACTGAAGCTTTCTTT
.	.	TRBV20-1	TRBJ1-6	CSARGRRSSYNSPLHF	TGCAGTGCTAGAGGTCGACGGAGCTCCTATAATTCACCCCTCCACTTT
.	.	TRBV5-1	TRBJ1-5	CASRPNTGSNQPQHF	TGCGCCAGCAGGCCCAACACAGGGAGCAATCAGCCCCAGCATTTT